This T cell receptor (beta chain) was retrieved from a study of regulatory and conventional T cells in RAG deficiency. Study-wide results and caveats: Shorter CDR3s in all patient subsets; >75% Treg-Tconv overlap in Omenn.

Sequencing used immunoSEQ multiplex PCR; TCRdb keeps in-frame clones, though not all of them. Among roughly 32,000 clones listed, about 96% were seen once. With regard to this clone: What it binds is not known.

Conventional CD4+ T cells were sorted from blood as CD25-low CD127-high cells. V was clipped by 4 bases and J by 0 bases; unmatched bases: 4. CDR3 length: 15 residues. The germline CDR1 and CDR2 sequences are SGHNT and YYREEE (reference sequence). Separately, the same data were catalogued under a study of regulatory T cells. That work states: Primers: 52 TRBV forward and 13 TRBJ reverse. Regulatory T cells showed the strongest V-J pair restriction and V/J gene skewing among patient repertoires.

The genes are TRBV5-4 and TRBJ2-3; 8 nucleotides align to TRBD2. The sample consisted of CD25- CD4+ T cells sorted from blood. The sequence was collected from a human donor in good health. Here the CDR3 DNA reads TGTGCCAGCAGCCCTAGCGGGCTAAGCACAGATACGCAGTATTTT. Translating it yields CASSPSGLSTDTQYF.